Shown below are 4 T cell receptor beta chains from a single sample sequenced in a study of breast tumors, draining lymph nodes, adjacent tissues. TCRdb ran MiXCR on the multiplex PCR reads and lists one entry per CDR3 protein. The sample holds about 200,000 distinct CDR3 sequences, less than 45% seen once. Axillary draining lymph nodes of breast cancer patients supplied the node samples. Sample: axillary lymph node tissue. All receptors derive from a female donor with breast cancer. Some clones in this sample may be carry-over from other donors' samples.

The count of this clonotype is one. The J gene is TRBJ1-2, the V gene TRBV20-1, with 9 nucleotides matching TRBD1. V dropped 7 bases and J dropped 6; count of bases not matched to a gene: 3. The V gene's germline CDR1 is DFQATT and CDR2 SNEGSKA (reference sequence). The CDR3 is 11 amino acids. In DNA, the CDR3 is TGCAGTGTAGACAGGGGGAATGGCTACACCTTC. Encoded protein: CSVDRGNGYTF.

The chain carries TRBV12-3 or TRBV12-4 and TRBJ1-1, with 7 nucleotides matching TRBD1. This CDR3 contains 15 residues. V shed 0 bases, J shed 1 base, and the junction held 2 bases outside the gene matches. The DNA for the CDR3 is TGTGCCAGCAGTTTAGCAGGGGGCGGGAACACTGAAGCTTTCTTT. Its translation: CASSLAGGGNTEAFF.

The chain carries TRBV27 and TRBJ2-2, with TRBD2 identical over 12 bases. The CDR3 length is 16 residues. Trimming at V came to 5 bases and at J to 4 bases, leaving 5 bases not matched to a gene. The germline V gene encodes CDR1 MNHEY and CDR2 SMNVEV (reference sequence). The CDR3: CASSPSGGAGTGELFF. The CDR3 DNA follows: TGTGCCAGCAGTCCTAGCGGGGGGGCGGGCACCGGGGAGCTGTTTTTT.

Regarding this clonotype: A much more abundant neighbour one base away suggests this may be a read error. V gene TRBV5-6 combines with J gene TRBJ1-5; no definite D call. There are 13 residues in the CDR3. The V and J ends lost 2 bases and 11 bases respectively, with 14 bases between them. Germline V lookup: CDR1 SGHDT, CDR2 YYEEEE. The CDR3 sequence is CASSFQRAGSQHF. Here the CDR3 DNA reads TGTGCCAGCAGCTTTCAGAGAGCCGGGTCCCAGCATTTT.